The sequence of this T cell receptor beta chain was determined in a study of cytomegalovirus exposure and HLA in healthy donors (dated by TCRdb to 2015 to 2018). Study-level background: According to an earlier analysis of 587 of the donors, about 180 million T cells yielded roughly 110 million unique TCR beta sequences and 250 to 350 Gb of sequence data. The study aimed to test whether cataloging public T cell receptors could reveal signatures of past pathogen exposure. Every discovery cohort repertoire had been produced on one sequencing platform. Roughly 300 gigabases of sequencing data and tens of millions of unique TCR sequences were included in an early release covering 500 to 750 HLA-typed donors. Across around 400 genotyped donors of the cohort, an average of roughly 200,000 unique TCR beta nucleotide sequences per donor were sequenced, and around 20% of those sequences were non-productive. Typing coverage varied by locus: roughly 620-630 donors for A, B, C, DRB1 and DQB1; approximately 520 for DQA1; some 610 for DPA1; more than 450 for DPB1. Donor age, sex, ethnicity and CMV serostatus were collected together with the repertoire data. An earlier analysis of 587 of the donors used high-throughput TCR beta sequencing to judge whether each TCR beta V gene segment behaved as functional or pseudogenic. The study used immunosequencing to profile the T cell repertoires of 666 subjects and linked those repertoires to cytomegalovirus serostatus. Along with the approximately 700-subject first cohort, a separate validation cohort of around 120 different subjects was used. Rather than drawing on any new phenotypic data, the later analysis identified candidate immune exposures from TCR beta sequences and the way those sequences occurred across donors. Of the approximately 400 genotyped donors, approximately 82% fell in the genetic ancestry cluster associated with self-reported Caucasian donors. A later genetic analysis used genome-wide SNP genotypes for about three fifths of the 666 donors, treating that subset as a discovery cohort. High-throughput TCR immunosequencing, statistical association of individual TCRs with disease status, and machine learning were combined to predict cytomegalovirus infection status. Several DR-DQ haplotypes were handled as single units for association and clustering because linkage in the cohort was strong. HLA typing included class I and class II loci at four-digit resolution. A later analysis re-examined previously published TCR beta repertoires from 500 to 700 donors and added high-resolution HLA genotyping to investigate patterns of TCR occurrence. Study-wide findings and limitations: Most TCR sequences were seen in very few donors, while some public TCRs were found in many individuals. A further reported finding was that TCR beta sequences accurately predicted the HLA-A and HLA-B alleles for most subjects in the first cohort. Broadly in line with IMGT annotations, most TCR beta V segments showed up in productive rearrangements about 87% or about 30% of the time in an earlier analysis of 450 to 750 of the donors. V-gene and J-gene trimming of TCR beta chains was associated with a missense DCLRE1C variant in a later genetic analysis, and the association was replicated in an independent cohort. The authors suggested that the approach could potentially be extended to other disease states and immunological phenotypes. Only TCR beta chains were sequenced in this cohort, and the absence of alpha or paired-chain data limited detectable features. Because counts were too low, under 20 rarely observed V segments, including chromosome 9 orphons, were left out of the earlier analysis of 500 to 650 of the donors. Sequencing depth was assumed to be roughly uniform across donors in the presence/absence analyses, though that assumption may not hold. CMV serostatus was the only immune exposure information available for the cohort. Cytomegalovirus status was reported to be diagnosed by the classifier with high specificity and sensitivity in both the original and validation cohorts. According to a later analysis, most CMV-associated TCR beta chains appeared to be HLA-restricted, and the HLA associations seemed to be driven largely by CMV exposure. In a later genetic analysis, fewer N-insertions in productive TCRs were reported among donors in an Asian-associated ancestry cluster than the 666-donor mean. According to a later analysis, parvovirus B19, influenza, CMV and Epstein-Barr virus appeared linked to several top co-occurrence clusters. A later analysis associated about 16,000 TCR beta sequences with specific HLA alleles at a false discovery rate of 0.05. Some IMGT-functional V segments, including TRBV6-2 and TRBV6-3, could not be told apart with the 87-base-pair reads, so those segments were excluded. The sequencing pipeline was judged likely to have produced a cluster of highly shared sequence variants as a technical artifact. In vitro tests confirmed that three of the cytomegalovirus-associated TCR beta chains recognize cytomegalovirus antigens. Linkage disequilibrium might explain the correlated functional status among segregating V segments, but an unknown experimental factor could not be excluded. When HLA alleles, especially DR and DQ, strongly co-occurred, TCR associations were difficult to assign to individual alleles. According to a later analysis, TCR association rates differed among HLA loci, with DRB1 alleles showing the most associated TCRs and HLA-C alleles showing the fewest. HLA typing was unavailable for some donors at each locus, so association tests used only the typed subset. In a later analysis, HLA-associated TCR beta chains were found to be more clonally expanded and to have lower generation probabilities than equally common non-associated chains. The study listed 150 to 200 TCR beta chains as associated with cytomegalovirus.

In the case of this clone: Its specific antigen is unknown. Qualities for individual bases were not recorded, and no much larger clone is one base off.

Receptor libraries were prepared by the immunoSEQ multiplex PCR assay. The multiplex PCR relied on a mix of 60 forward primers for TCR Vbeta segments and 13 reverse primers for TCR Jbeta segments. Amplification of the CDR3 region of rearranged TCR beta genes was performed with a multiplex PCR assay on genomic DNA. On the Illumina HiSeq System, the amplified TCR beta libraries were sequenced as 87-base-pair reads. Per the source publication's procedure: In a later analysis, tens of millions of unique TCR beta chains were counted across the approximately 670 repertoires, and approximately 11 million of these chains were shared by at least two donors. A nearest-neighbor algorithm error-corrected the raw reads and collapsed the reads into unique sequences, merging closely related sequences to remove PCR and sequencing errors. CDR3 sequences were aligned to IMGT reference sequences to assign V, D and J gene segments. For a sequence to be retained, at least a six-nucleotide match to both a V gene segment and a J gene segment was required. A rearrangement counted as productive if the CDR3 had no stop codons and remained in frame with V and J, and every other rearrangement counted as non-productive. Following IMGT convention, CDR3 was defined as the stretch from the second conserved V-encoded cysteine up to the conserved J-encoded phenylalanine. In an earlier analysis of approximately 500 of the donors, sequences lacking an unambiguous match to a single V gene segment were excluded. In an earlier analysis of approximately 590 of the donors, V segments were called functional above 56.7% productive rearrangements and were called segregating when the between-donor standard deviation exceeded 5%. A statistical classification framework was built to diagnose cytomegalovirus status from the catalog of TCR beta chain sequences. A later analysis assigned V and J genes by comparing TCR nucleotide sequences with IMGT/GENE-DB human TR gene sequences. In a later analysis, CDR3 sequences and most-parsimonious VDJ recombination scenarios were assigned using the TCRdist pipeline. In a later analysis, every TCR beta chain was defined by the combination of its CDR3 amino acid sequence and its V-gene family, and reads without a unique V-gene family were dropped. A later analysis removed 500 to 650 highly shared, low-generation-probability nucleotide sequences to deal with suspected cross-contamination and a sequencing artifact. For each public chain, a later analysis derived a clonal expansion index from normalized ranks of inferred template counts within each repertoire. In a later analysis, generation probabilities were computed with a VDJ recombination model fitted to out-of-frame rearrangements, and the resulting probabilities were checked against IGoR. Hypergeometric tests were used in a later analysis to score TCR-TCR, TCR-HLA and TCR-CMV co-occurrence, with a repertoire-size bias correction applied to the TCR pairs. In a later analysis, false discovery rates were estimated by permuting HLA or CMV assignments 20 times. A later analysis grouped co-occurring TCRs with DBSCAN, adding TCRdist sequence similarity when clustering within HLA-allele-positive subsets. Repertoires with fewer than 30,000 or more than 120,000 public chains, plus five repertoires with anomalous nucleotide sharing, were excluded from co-occurrence clustering. Entries here come from immuneACCESS through TCRdb and include only in-frame sequences with V and J called. Some clones fail to appear in such tables; in the studies checked, an unresolved V gene covers under half of the shortfall, and the cause of the remainder is unknown. V, J and clone size are taken as reported in that table, and D and trimming were inferred from the DNA itself. Recorded for this sample are tens of thousands of clones; about 81% of them occurred a single time. The ten most abundant clones make up 2.1% of the sample.

V lost 5 bases and J lost 4 bases; the stretch between them is 21 bases long. The CDR3 spans 16 residues, from the cysteine through the phenylalanine. Only the CDR3 region is kept as DNA, spanning 48 bases read in frame from base 1. For CDR1 and CDR2, the germline V gene (reference sequence) lists SEHNR and FQNEAQ. The cohort comprised hundreds of healthy bone marrow donors. At the time of sampling, all cohort members were nominally healthy, though unrecorded immune exposures were likely present. The donor tested CMV seronegative, placing the donor among the 350 to 400 seronegative members of the cohort. A peripheral blood sample was provided by each donor, and peripheral blood mononuclear cells were used for TCR beta sequencing. Genomic DNA extraction from the blood cell samples was performed with the Qiagen DNeasy Blood Extraction Kit.

The rearrangement joined TRBV7-9 to TRBJ2-7; no D gene can be assigned with confidence. Sequenced input: PBMCs. This TCR derives from a man aged 18 to 30 in good health and CMV-seronegative. The CDR3 region reads CASSSTDTRFHYEQYF. The bases read TGTGCCAGCAGCAGTACAGATACTCGCTTTCATTACGAGCAGTACTTC.